This entry lists 3 T cell receptor beta chains sequenced from one sample in a study of T cells in Graves' hyperthyroidism and ophthalmopathy. RNA transcripts yielded amplified TCR beta CDR3 regions. The TCR CDR3 was amplified in a first-round RT-PCR using the HTBI primer set. One entry per CDR3 protein, called by TCRdb with MiXCR from the multiplex PCR reads. The repertoire includes about 500,000 distinct CDR3 sequences, approximately 16% of them detected once, and around 32% sits in the top ten. The sample taken for sequencing was blood. These receptors all come from a woman in her thirties with Graves' ophthalmopathy.

Ten or more counts support this clonotype. The V call is TRBV6-1, the J call TRBJ2-5; D remains ambiguous. The ends were cut back, 8 bases at V and 9 bases at J, with 19 bases in the middle. CDR1 is MNHNS, CDR2 SASEGT, per germline. The CDR3 consists of 13 residues. The CDR3: CASYSTPGGAQYF. The CDR3 nucleotides read TGTGCCAGCTACTCAACCCCGGGTGGGGCCCAGTACTTC.

This clonotype was detected only a few times. The chain is built from TRBV6-5 and TRBJ1-4; 8 nucleotides line up with TRBD1. Germline V gene lookup returns CDR1 MNHEY and CDR2 SVGAGI. V dropped 2 bases and J dropped 8; count of bases not matched to a gene: 4. The CDR3 is 14 amino acids. The CDR3 DNA reads TGTGCCAGCAGTTACGGACAGGGTATCGAAAAACTGTTTTTT. It is translated as CASSYGQGIEKLFF.

Ten or more counts support this clonotype. The genes are TRBV18 and TRBJ1-5; no definite D call. Between the trimmed V and J ends, which lost 6 bases and 3 bases, there was a span of 18 bases. Germline CDR1 KGHSH, CDR2 LQKENI. CDR3 length: 16 amino acids. CDR3 in amino acids: CASSQKGAGNNQPQHF. The DNA for the CDR3 is TGTGCCAGCTCCCAGAAGGGTGCGGGGAACAATCAGCCCCAGCATTTT.